These 20 T cell receptor beta chains originate from one sample sequenced in a study of shared clonotypes between healthy human individuals. Terminally differentiated effector memory CD45RA+ cells were left out of the naive CD8 fraction, which was CD45RO-negative and positively selected for CCR7. The data were produced by immunoSEQ multiplex PCR, yet TCRdb's version contains in-frame clones alone and is incomplete. Among around 2,000,000 clones listed, around 93% were seen once. Sequencing was performed on naive CD8+ T cells from PBMCs. The receptors derive from a man between 18 and 29 years old in good health. Some clones in this sample may be carry-over from other donors' samples.

The V and J genes are TRBV5-1 and TRBJ2-7, with D unresolved. Looked up from germline, CDR1 is SGHRS and CDR2 is YFSETQ. The length of the CDR3 is 12 residues. The V and J ends lost 2 bases and 5 bases respectively, with 8 bases between them. The CDR3 nucleotides read TGCGCCAGCAGCTTCGTGGACCACGAGCAGTACTTC. Protein sequence: CASSFVDHEQYF.

The chain couples TRBV5-6 to TRBJ1-2, with D possibly matching TRBD1 (5 bases). With 3 bases removed from V and 7 bases from J, the gap between germline ends came to 13 bases. Germline V CDR1 and CDR2: SGHDT, YYEEEE. The CDR3 runs 13 residues. The CDR3: CASSSFGGSGYTF. DNA of the CDR3: TGTGCCAGCAGCTCCTTCGGGGGGTCTGGCTACACCTTC.

J is TRBJ2-1 and V is TRBV28; 7 bases agree with TRBD2. V lost 3 bases, J lost 8 bases, and 7 bases stayed unmatched. CDR1 is MDHEN, CDR2 SYDVKM, per germline. The CDR3 is 14 amino acids. CDR3 sequence (DNA): TGTGCCAGCAGTTTTGTGCGGGAGCTCGATGAGCAGTTCTTC. Translated, it gives CASSFVRELDEQFF.

V and J are TRBV28 and TRBJ1-5, with 9 bases matching TRBD1. The germline CDR1 and CDR2 sequences are MDHEN and SYDVKM. With V trimmed by 2 bases and J by 6 bases, 2 bases remained unmatched. The CDR3 is made up of 14 amino acids. The CDR3 DNA sequence: TGTGCCAGCAGTTTAACGACAGGGGGTCAGCCCCAGCATTTT. Residues: CASSLTTGGQPQHF.

The chain has TRBV11-2 and TRBJ2-1; D perhaps matches TRBD2 (5 bases). The CDR3 is made up of 15 amino acids. The V gene's germline CDR1 is SGHAT and CDR2 FQNNGV. V lost 3 bases and J lost 2, with 11 bases in between. In DNA form, the CDR3 reads TGTGCCAGCAGCTTTTTTACTAGTCCCTACAATGAGCAGTTCTTC. Its protein is CASSFFTSPYNEQFF.

The chain uses TRBV18 and TRBJ1-3, with D hard to call. With 4 bases removed from V and 0 bases from J, the gap between germline ends came to 10 bases. The CDR3 runs to 15 residues. Germline V gene lookup returns CDR1 KGHSH and CDR2 LQKENI. The CDR3 here is CASSLDLGSGNTIYF. DNA for the CDR3: TGTGCCAGCTCACTCGACCTTGGCTCTGGAAACACCATATATTTT. The entire variable domain, with the rest obtained from reference TRBV18 and TRBJ1-3, is as follows: NAGVMQNPRHLVRRRGQEARLRCSPMKGHSHVYWYRQLPEEGLKFMVYLQKENIIDESGMPKERFSAEFPKEGPSILRIQQVVRGDSAAYFCASSLDLGSGNTIYFGEGSWLTVV.

This clone has just one count. The chain combines TRBV20-1 with TRBJ1-4; no definite D call. Trimming removed 8 bases at V and 4 bases at J, with 8 bases between. This CDR3 contains 11 residues. Germline V CDR1 and CDR2: DFQATT, SNEGSKA (reference sequence). The CDR3 DNA reads as TGCAGTAAAAGGAGTAATGAAAAACTGTTTTTT. Protein: CSKRSNEKLFF.

Comments on this clone: The junction does not match germline at one end; this may be a read error. The chain employs TRBV7-2 and TRBJ2-1, with 15 bases fitting TRBD2. This CDR3 has 20 amino acids. Germline V gene data show CDR1 as SGHTA and CDR2 as FQGNSA. The CDR3 DNA reads TGTGCCAGCAGCCTAGCACGGACTAGCGGGAGGGTCCGACCGTACAATGAGCAGTTCTTC. Residues: CASSLARTSGRVRPYNEQFF.

As for this clone: At the DNA level, this CDR3 is encoded by other sequences in the same sample as well. The chain couples TRBV9 to TRBJ2-7, with TRBD2 matching over 8 bases. With 3 bases clipped from V and 4 bases from J, the junction kept 9 bases outside the gene matches. CDR1 is SGDLS and CDR2 is YYNGEE in the germline V gene. The CDR3 sequence is 15 residues long. The CDR3 protein is CASSGGTSGSYEQYF. CDR3 bases: TGTGCCAGCAGCGGCGGGACTAGTGGCTCGTACGAGCAGTACTTC.

CDR3 sequence (DNA): TGTGCCAGCAGTTATGTGGGTTATAGTGAGCAGTTCTTC. Translated, it gives CASSYVGYSEQFF. The V and J genes are TRBV6-5 and TRBJ2-1; D is undetermined. CDR1 and CDR2 (germline): MNHEY, SVGAGI. The length of the CDR3 is 13 residues. Between the trimmed V and J ends, which lost 3 bases and 9 bases, there was a span of 12 bases.

This clone was observed a few times. The V and J genes are TRBV7-8 and TRBJ2-7, with 8 bases that match TRBD1. CDR3 length equals 14 residues. CDR1 and CDR2 from the germline V gene are SGHVS and FQNEAQ. The trim removed 5 bases at V and 3 bases at J, leaving 6 bases unmatched. CDR3 loop: CASSGRDRNYEQYF. CDR3 in DNA: TGTGCCAGCAGCGGCCGGGACAGGAACTACGAGCAGTACTTC.

This clone was counted a single time. This chain joins TRBV27 and TRBJ2-7; D may be TRBD1 (6 bases). This CDR3 contains 15 residues. In germline, CDR1 is MNHEY, CDR2 SMNVEV (reference sequence). Trimming took 3 bases from V and 1 from J, leaving 13 bases between them. CDR3 DNA sequence: TGTGCCAGCAGTTTCTGGGCAGGGGCGTCCTACGAGCAGTACTTC. It translates to CASSFWAGASYEQYF.

The chain has TRBV6-1 and TRBJ2-2, with TRBD2 as a possible D gene (7 bases). Germline V gene data show CDR1 as MNHNS and CDR2 as SASEGT. V gave up 8 bases and J gave up 1 base, with 14 bases separating them. This CDR3 has 15 residues. CDR3 sequence: CASAWGGWNTGELFF. The CDR3 DNA reads as TGTGCCAGCGCTTGGGGGGGCTGGAACACCGGGGAGCTGTTTTTT.

This chain links TRBV4-1 with TRBJ2-1; TRBD2 agrees at 11 bases. The CDR3 runs 15 residues. With 3 bases clipped from V and 6 bases from J, the junction kept 4 bases outside the gene matches. Germline CDR1 and CDR2: MGHRA and YSYEKL. Here the CDR3 reads CASSQIAGGLNEQFF. The CDR3 DNA is TGCGCCAGCAGCCAGATAGCGGGAGGGCTCAATGAGCAGTTCTTC.

The chain employs TRBV7-9 and TRBJ2-7; possible D gene TRBD2, 6 bases. The V and J ends lost 5 bases and 4 bases respectively, with 15 bases between them. This CDR3 has 14 amino acids. Germline CDR1 is SEHNR and CDR2 is FQNEAQ (reference sequence). The CDR3: CASSTSSTSYEQYF. As DNA, the CDR3 is TGTGCCAGCAGCACCTCCTCGACTAGTTACGAGCAGTACTTC.

The chain uses TRBV19 and TRBJ2-2; TRBD1 matches 8 bases. V gave up 7 bases and J gave up 1 base; unmatched junction bases: 11. In germline, CDR1 is LNHDA, CDR2 SQIVND (reference sequence). The CDR3 has 17 amino acids. In nucleotides, the CDR3 is TGTGCCAGTACCTCCGGTTATGGGACAGGGAACACCGGGGAGCTGTTTTTT. Amino acids: CASTSGYGTGNTGELFF.

The gene calls are TRBV27 and TRBJ2-3; D gene ambiguous. This CDR3 has 15 amino acids. The ends were cut back, 3 bases at V and 3 bases at J, with 13 bases in the middle. Germline V gene sequence: CDR1 MNHEY, CDR2 SMNVEV (reference sequence). Here the CDR3 reads CASSFSLGYTDTQYF. The CDR3 DNA follows: TGTGCCAGCAGTTTCTCACTGGGCTATACAGATACGCAGTATTTT.

For the CDR3, the DNA is TGTGCCAGCACGGGGCGGGAAACCTACGAGCAGTACTTC. Protein sequence: CASTGRETYEQYF. This chain links TRBV2 with TRBJ2-7; D may be TRBD2 (6 bases). This CDR3 region has 13 residues. Germline-derived CDR1 and CDR2 are SNHLY and FYNNEI. The V and J ends lost 7 bases and 2 bases respectively, with 12 bases between them.

This chain links TRBV14 with TRBJ2-5, with 10 bases lining up with TRBD1. Trimming cost V 1 base and J 0 bases; bases outside gene matches: 2. Looked up from germline, CDR1 is SGHDN and CDR2 is FVKESK. CDR3 length: 16 residues. CDR3 residues: CASSQGGQGYQETQYF. CDR3 in DNA: TGTGCCAGCAGCCAAGGGGGACAGGGGTACCAAGAGACCCAGTACTTC.

The V gene is TRBV12-5, the J gene TRBJ2-4, with D perhaps matching TRBD1 or TRBD2 (5 bases each). The length of the CDR3 is 13 residues. Trimming took 7 bases from V and 4 from J, leaving 11 bases between them. Looked up from germline, CDR1 is LGHNT and CDR2 is FRNRAP. Written as DNA, the CDR3 is TGTGCTAGTGCTCCGGGGCCTAAAAACATTCAGTACTTC. It is translated as CASAPGPKNIQYF. The variable domain in full, with the rest retrieved from reference TRBV12-5 and TRBJ2-4, is DARVTQTPRHKVTEMGQEVTMRCQPILGHNTVFWYRQTMMQGLELLAYFRNRAPLDDSGMPKDRFSAEMPDATLATLKIQPSEPRDSAVYFCASAPGPKNIQYFGAGTRLSVL.